This is a list of T cell receptor beta chains from one sample in a study of T cell changes during pregnancy in multiple sclerosis. Using immunoSEQ multiplex PCR, the repertoire was profiled, and TCRdb retains in-frame clones only, with some absent. The profile shows almost 95,000 clones, 92% of them singletons. Sequences were derived from peripheral blood, sampled in the first trimester of pregnancy. The receptors shown here come from a female donor with multiple sclerosis, enrolled in a pregnancy study. Each CDR3 is given with its conserved first and last residue. Each record gives: clone size, V gene, J gene, D gene, CDR3 protein, CDR3 DNA. D genes are given only for firm matches. The size of a clone is reported for some rows only, either as once, few or many, or as a class for expanded clones.

clone size: NA; V gene: TRBV7-9; J gene: TRBJ1-1; D gene: TRBD1; CDR3 protein: CASSLGTGRLEAFF; CDR3 DNA: TGTGCCAGCAGCTTAGGGACAGGGAGGCTTGAAGCTTTCTTT
clone size: NA; V gene: TRBV27; J gene: TRBJ1-2; D gene: NA; CDR3 protein: CASSRGTNYGYTF; CDR3 DNA: TGTGCCAGCAGCCGGGGGACCAACTATGGCTACACCTTC
clone size: NA; V gene: TRBV6-5; J gene: TRBJ2-2; D gene: NA; CDR3 protein: CASQRGPAGGELFF; CDR3 DNA: TGTGCCAGCCAAAGGGGCCCGGCAGGGGGGGAGCTGTTTTTT
clone size: NA; V gene: TRBV7-6; J gene: TRBJ2-7; D gene: NA; CDR3 protein: CASSVVQGSYEQYF; CDR3 DNA: TGTGCCAGCAGCGTCGTACAGGGTTCCTACGAGCAGTACTTC
clone size: NA; V gene: TRBV7-3; J gene: TRBJ2-5; D gene: TRBD2; CDR3 protein: CASSSGSGTEETQYF; CDR3 DNA: TGTGCCAGCAGCTCAGGGAGCGGGACTGAAGAGACCCAGTACTTC
clone size: NA; V gene: TRBV28; J gene: TRBJ1-5; D gene: NA; CDR3 protein: CASSSPRPGVSTFQPQHF; CDR3 DNA: TGTGCCAGCAGTTCGCCACGGCCAGGGGTTTCGACATTTCAGCCCCAGCATTTT
clone size: NA; V gene: TRBV19; J gene: TRBJ1-1; D gene: NA; CDR3 protein: CASTDTLNTEAFF; CDR3 DNA: TGTGCCAGCACTGACACATTGAACACTGAAGCTTTCTTT
clone size: once; V gene: TRBV19; J gene: TRBJ2-7; D gene: NA; CDR3 protein: CASKGGLNEQYF; CDR3 DNA: TGTGCCAGTAAAGGCGGATTAAACGAGCAGTACTTC
clone size: NA; V gene: TRBV28; J gene: TRBJ2-1; D gene: NA; CDR3 protein: CASSTRRDPDEQFF; CDR3 DNA: TGTGCCAGCAGCACGAGGCGTGATCCAGATGAGCAGTTCTTC
clone size: NA; V gene: TRBV9; J gene: TRBJ2-5; D gene: NA; CDR3 protein: CASSVGAGRQETQYF; CDR3 DNA: TGTGCCAGCAGCGTAGGGGCAGGGCGGCAAGAGACCCAGTACTTC
clone size: NA; V gene: TRBV9; J gene: TRBJ1-1; D gene: NA; CDR3 protein: CASSVGDNTEAFF; CDR3 DNA: TGTGCCAGCAGCGTAGGCGATAACACTGAAGCTTTCTTT
clone size: NA; V gene: TRBV28; J gene: TRBJ1-1; D gene: NA; CDR3 protein: CASVVNTEAFF; CDR3 DNA: TGTGCCAGCGTCGTTAACACTGAAGCTTTCTTT
clone size: NA; V gene: TRBV19; J gene: TRBJ2-1; D gene: NA; CDR3 protein: CASSMAGSYNEQFF; CDR3 DNA: TGTGCCAGTAGTATGGCGGGATCCTACAATGAGCAGTTCTTC
clone size: NA; V gene: TRBV6-6; J gene: TRBJ1-1; D gene: TRBD1; CDR3 protein: CASRRTGSEAFF; CDR3 DNA: TGTGCCAGCAGGCGGACAGGGTCTGAAGCTTTCTTT
clone size: few; V gene: TRBV6-1; J gene: TRBJ1-2; D gene: NA; CDR3 protein: CASSERAGLSGYTF; CDR3 DNA: TGTGCCAGCAGTGAAAGGGCGGGTCTGAGTGGCTACACCTTC
clone size: NA; V gene: TRBV7-9; J gene: TRBJ2-3; D gene: TRBD2; CDR3 protein: CASSSRTSGSFTDTQYF; CDR3 DNA: TGTGCCAGCAGCTCACGGACTAGCGGGAGTTTCACAGATACGCAGTATTTT
clone size: NA; V gene: TRBV6-5; J gene: TRBJ2-1; D gene: NA; CDR3 protein: CASKRASSYNEQFF; CDR3 DNA: TGTGCCAGCAAGAGGGCTAGCTCCTACAATGAGCAGTTCTTC
clone size: NA; V gene: TRBV19; J gene: TRBJ2-1; D gene: NA; CDR3 protein: CASSLGQLLTYNEQFF; CDR3 DNA: TGTGCCAGTAGTCTTGGACAGCTCCTAACCTACAATGAGCAGTTCTTC
clone size: once; V gene: TRBV18; J gene: TRBJ2-5; D gene: TRBD1; CDR3 protein: CASSPWRDRGALSGEQYF; CDR3 DNA: TGTGCCAGCTCACCTTGGCGAGACAGGGGTGCCTTATCGGGAGAGCAGTACTTC
clone size: NA; V gene: TRBV11-2; J gene: TRBJ2-1; D gene: TRBD2; CDR3 protein: CASSLVRGRDFIEQFF; CDR3 DNA: TGTGCCAGCAGCTTAGTCCGCGGGAGGGATTTTATTGAGCAGTTCTTC
clone size: NA; V gene: TRBV6-5; J gene: TRBJ1-1; D gene: NA; CDR3 protein: CASSYSMGRAFF; CDR3 DNA: TGTGCCAGCAGTTACTCGATGGGGAGGGCTTTCTTT
clone size: NA; V gene: TRBV30; J gene: TRBJ2-1; D gene: TRBD1; CDR3 protein: CAWSLNRGLEFF; CDR3 DNA: TGTGCCTGGAGTTTAAACAGGGGGTTAGAGTTCTTC